This TCR beta chain was identified in a study of CD8 T cells in Susac syndrome. Control patients had untreated stable or active relapsing-remitting multiple sclerosis by revised McDonald criteria. TEMRA cells were enriched by FACS, and CD4+ and CD8+ T cells were negatively isolated. When the RNA was reverse transcribed, random hexamers were used with an input of about 0.5 to 1 ug. TCRdb recomputed calls from the immunoSEQ multiplex PCR reads with MiXCR, one row per CDR3 protein. The sample includes over 150,000 distinct CDR3 sequences, roughly 96% of them seen just once. V lost 4 bases, J lost 3 bases, and 7 bases stayed unmatched. There are 15 residues in the CDR3. Germline CDR1 reads SGHNT; CDR2 reads YYREEE (reference sequence).

The chain joins TRBV5-4 to TRBJ2-7, with TRBD2 matching 10 bases. The sample consisted of CD4+ T cells from PBMCs. The clonotype comes from a human donor with multiple sclerosis. The chain's CDR3 is CASSPSSGGDYEQYF. The CDR3 coding sequence is TGTGCCAGCAGCCCTTCTAGCGGGGGTGACTACGAGCAGTACTTC.